These 13 T cell receptor beta chains share one sample of origin, sequenced in a study of blood T cell repertoires in COVID-19. The assay was immunoSEQ multiplex PCR, and TCRdb's table has in-frame clones only and misses some. The sample consists of about 170,000 clones, about 92% of them appearing once. The sample was peripheral blood. These receptors all come from a man under 40 with COVID-19, enrolled during active disease.

The chain recombines TRBV7-3 with TRBJ1-1; tentative D call: TRBD1 (6 bases). This CDR3 contains 12 residues. Trimming pared 8 bases from V and 3 bases from J, leaving 10 bases between. CDR1 SGHTA and CDR2 FQGTGA come from the germline V gene. The CDR3 bases are TGTGCCAGCCAGGGGCCGCACACTGAAGCTTTCTTT. As protein: CASQGPHTEAFF.

The V call is TRBV6-2 or TRBV6-3, the J call TRBJ1-2; TRBD1 agrees at 10 bases. The CDR3 length is 14 residues. Germline values: CDR1 MNHEY, CDR2 SVGEGT. Trimming at V came to 5 bases and at J to 6 bases, leaving 6 bases not matched to a gene. CDR3 DNA: TGTGCCAGCAGTCCGGACAGGGGGATCAATGGCTACACCTTC. Translated: CASSPDRGINGYTF.

The rearrangement joins TRBV28 to TRBJ2-1; 8 positions match TRBD2. Germline V CDR1 and CDR2: MDHEN, SYDVKM. The CDR3 has 16 residues. The junction had 12 bases not matched to a gene; V was cut back by 3 bases and J by 8 bases. The CDR3: CASSFGASGYGDEQFF. Written as DNA, the CDR3 is TGTGCCAGCAGTTTTGGGGCTAGCGGGTATGGGGATGAGCAGTTCTTC.

This chain links TRBV29-1 with TRBJ1-2; possible D gene TRBD1, 6 bases. This CDR3 is built from 12 residues. From germline, CDR1 is SQVTM and CDR2 ANQGSEA. Between the trimmed V and J ends, which lost 5 bases and 2 bases, there was a span of 9 bases. The CDR3 loop reads CSVRDRNYGYTF. CDR3 bases: TGCAGCGTTCGTGACAGGAACTATGGCTACACCTTC.

This clone was seen just once. The J gene is TRBJ2-5, the V gene TRBV2; a possible D gene is TRBD1 (7 bases). Trimming removed 3 bases at V and 4 bases at J, with 12 bases between. This CDR3 region has 14 residues. CDR1 and CDR2 (germline): SNHLY, FYNNEI. The CDR3 is CASSDPGGGETQYF. The DNA for the CDR3 is TGTGCCAGCAGTGATCCAGGGGGAGGAGAGACCCAGTACTTC.

The V call is TRBV7-9, the J call TRBJ2-1; 9 positions match TRBD1. The J segment lost 8 bases and the V segment lost 5 bases, leaving 16 bases of the junction unmatched. Germline CDR1 SEHNR, CDR2 FQNEAQ (reference sequence). This CDR3 has 17 residues. The CDR3 coding sequence is TGTGCCAGCAGCCCGGGGGGTAGGGACAGGGTAATGCATGAGCAGTTCTTC. Amino acid sequence: CASSPGGRDRVMHEQFF.

The chain couples TRBV7-9 to TRBJ1-2, with no clear D. CDR3 length: 15 residues. CDR1 is SEHNR and CDR2 is FQNEAQ in the germline V gene (reference sequence). The ends were cut back, 1 base at V and 6 bases at J, with 15 bases in the middle. The CDR3 here is CASSLDVDPDNGYTF. The DNA for the CDR3 is TGTGCCAGCAGCTTAGACGTAGACCCCGACAATGGCTACACCTTC. The full variable domain, in which reference TRBV7-9 and TRBJ1-2 provide the parts outside the CDR3, is DTGVSQNPRHKITKRGQNVTFRCDPISEHNRLYWYRQTLGQGPEFLTYFQNEAQLEKSRLLSDRFSAERPKGSFSTLEIQRTEQGDSAMYLCASSLDVDPDNGYTFGSGTRLTVV.

The DNA for the CDR3 is TGTGCCAGCAGCTACAGGGGCCAAGAGACCCAGTACTTC. It yields the protein CASSYRGQETQYF. The V call is TRBV7-8, the J call TRBJ2-5; TRBD1 matches 7 bases. The CDR3 covers 13 residues. CDR1 SGHVS and CDR2 FQNEAQ come from the germline V gene. J gave up 1 base and V 4 bases, and 0 bases lay outside the gene matches.

Of note for this clone: Other DNA sequences in the sample encode the same CDR3. The rearrangement uses TRBV27 and TRBJ1-2; D is unresolved. The germline V gene encodes CDR1 MNHEY and CDR2 SMNVEV (reference sequence). This CDR3 has 13 residues. Trimming removed 2 bases from V and 2 bases from J, with 6 bases in between. The CDR3 reads CASSLRGNYGYTF. CDR3 sequence (DNA): TGTGCCAGCAGTTTACGGGGAAACTATGGCTACACCTTC.

This clone was observed once. The chain carries TRBV2 and TRBJ2-7, with 9 bases lining up with TRBD1. Germline V CDR1 and CDR2: SNHLY, FYNNEI. This CDR3 has 16 amino acids. Trimming took 0 bases from V and 2 from J; bases not matched to a gene: 5. As DNA, the CDR3 is TGTGCCAGCAGTGAAGCCGTGGGACAGGGAGCCTACGAGCAGTACTTC. Encoded protein: CASSEAVGQGAYEQYF.

The rearrangement joins TRBV10-3 to TRBJ2-7; 10 nucleotides line up with TRBD1. Trimming cost V 6 bases and J 1 base; bases outside gene matches: 6. Germline V gives CDR1 ENHRY, CDR2 SYGVKD. The CDR3 totals 15 residues. The CDR3 reads CAISPAGQGSYEQYF. In nucleotides, the CDR3 is TGTGCCATCAGCCCCGCGGGACAGGGGTCCTACGAGCAGTACTTC.

The chain uses TRBV28 and TRBJ1-2, with TRBD1 matching 9 bases. After removal of 2 bases from V and 7 bases from J, the junction contained 5 bases not matched to a gene. The CDR3 loop spans 14 amino acids. The germline V gene has CDR1 MDHEN and CDR2 SYDVKM. The CDR3 loop reads CASSLGQGTGGYTF. The CDR3 nucleotides read TGTGCCAGCAGTTTAGGACAGGGGACCGGTGGCTACACCTTC.

The chain joins TRBV10-3 to TRBJ1-1, with 7 bases that match TRBD1. The CDR3 runs 14 residues. With 5 bases clipped from V and 0 bases from J, the junction kept 3 bases outside the gene matches. Germline assignment: CDR1 ENHRY and CDR2 SYGVKD. Written as DNA, the CDR3 is TGTGCCATCAGTACCGGGACAGTGAACACTGAAGCTTTCTTT. It encodes CAISTGTVNTEAFF.